The 9 T cell receptor beta chains reported below all come from one sample, sequenced in a study of cytomegalovirus exposure and HLA in healthy donors. This PCR relied on a set of 60 Vbeta primers and 13 Jbeta primers. Here immunoSEQ multiplex PCR was the method, and the copy in TCRdb shows in-frame clones only, minus some. The sample shows 35,000 to 45,000 clones, 50% of them seen only once. Input material: PBMCs. The receptors were gathered from a human donor in good health.

This clone came up a few times. The V call is TRBV21-1, the J call TRBJ1-3; TRBD1, the D gene given by the table, was not confirmed from the DNA. TRBV21-1 is designated a pseudogene. CDR3 size: 13 residues. CDR3: CAPFYREGNTIYF. CDR3 DNA sequence: TGCGCTCCTTTTTACAGGGAAGGAAACACCATATATTTT.

The gene calls are TRBV7-3 and TRBJ1-5; no definite D call. Germline CDR1 SGHTA, CDR2 FQGTGA. The CDR3 has 15 amino acids. The V gene lost 2 bases and the J gene lost 6 bases, with 14 bases spanning the gap. DNA for the CDR3: TGTGCCAGCAGCTTACAGCTGGGCGAAGGTCAGCCCCAGCATTTT. This codes for CASSLQLGEGQPQHF.

The CDR3, as DNA: TGTGCCAGCACCCTTCTACAGGGCTACACCTTC. Translating it yields CASTLLQGYTF. The chain recombines TRBV6-6 with TRBJ1-2; no clear D gene. In germline, CDR1 is MNHNY, CDR2 SVGAGI (reference sequence). This CDR3 region has 11 residues. V shed 7 bases and J shed 8 bases, with 11 bases lying between them.

The J gene is TRBJ2-5, the V gene TRBV5-1; D ambiguous. The CDR3 loop spans 15 amino acids. The germline V gene encodes CDR1 SGHRS and CDR2 YFSETQ. V shed 1 base and J shed 6 bases, with 16 bases lying between them. CDR3 DNA: TGCGCCAGCAGCTTGAGAAGCCTAGGTGAGAAGACCCAGTACTTC. This codes for CASSLRSLGEKTQYF. Using reference TRBV5-1 and TRBJ2-5 for the parts outside the CDR3, the full variable domain is KAGVTQTPRYLIKTRGQQVTLSCSPISGHRSVSWYQQTPGQGLQFLFEYFSETQRNKGNFPGRFSGRQFSNSRSEMNVSTLELGDSALYLCASSLRSLGEKTQYFGPGTRLLVL.

DNA for the CDR3: TGTGCCAGCAGCGTAGGACAGCTCGATGGCTACACCTTC. Amino acids: CASSVGQLDGYTF. The V and J genes are TRBV11-2 and TRBJ1-2, with a tentative D call TRBD1 (6 bases). The V gene's germline CDR1 is SGHAT and CDR2 FQNNGV. V lost 5 bases, J lost 6 bases, and 13 bases lay in between. The CDR3 length is 13 residues.

The chain is built from TRBV11-2 and TRBJ2-3; possibly TRBD1 for D (7 bases). CDR1 is SGHAT and CDR2 is FQNNGV in the germline V gene. The CDR3 sequence is 15 residues long. V dropped 6 bases and J dropped 2 bases, with 15 bases sitting between them. Written as DNA, the CDR3 is TGTGCCAGCAGGAACAGGGGAGGTGACACAGATACGCAGTATTTT. It codes for CASRNRGGDTDTQYF.

This chain connects TRBV7-2 to TRBJ2-7, with 8 bases lining up with TRBD1. The CDR3 is 14 residues long. Trimming removed 1 base from V and 6 bases from J; junction bases left unmatched: 5. CDR1 is SGHTA and CDR2 is FQGNSA in the germline V gene. In nucleotides, the CDR3 is TGTGCCAGCAGCTTAGACAGGGGGTTTGGCGAGCAGTACTTC. Translation gives CASSLDRGFGEQYF.

This chain joins TRBV6-6 and TRBJ2-4, with D possibly matching TRBD2 (5 bases). Germline CDR1 reads MNHNY; CDR2 reads SVGAGI (reference sequence). With 8 bases removed from V and 0 bases from J, the gap between germline ends came to 11 bases. This CDR3 comprises 14 residues. CDR3 DNA: TGTGCCAGCCTGGCTGAGGGAGCCAAAAACATTCAGTACTTC. Protein sequence: CASLAEGAKNIQYF.

The J gene is TRBJ2-7, the V gene TRBV18; 7 bases are a match to TRBD1. This CDR3 is built from 14 residues. Germline CDR1 is KGHSH and CDR2 is LQKENI. Trimming removed 1 base from V and 2 bases from J; junction bases left unmatched: 2. CDR3 sequence reads: CASSPQGAAYEQYF. CDR3 bases: TGTGCCAGCTCACCACAGGGGGCAGCCTACGAGCAGTACTTC.